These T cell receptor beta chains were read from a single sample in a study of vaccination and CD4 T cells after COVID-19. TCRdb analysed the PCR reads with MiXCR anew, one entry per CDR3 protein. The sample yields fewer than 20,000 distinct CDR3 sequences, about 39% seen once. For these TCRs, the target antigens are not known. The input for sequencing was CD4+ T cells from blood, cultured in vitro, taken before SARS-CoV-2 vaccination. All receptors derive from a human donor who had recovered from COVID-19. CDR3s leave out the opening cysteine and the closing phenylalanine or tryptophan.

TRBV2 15 ASSEALEASGKETQY
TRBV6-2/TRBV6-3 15 ASSPGTSGTGANVLT
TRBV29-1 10 SVGGNWNEQF
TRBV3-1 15 ASSQDSSGGSTGELF
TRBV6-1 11 ATKPDRAYEQY
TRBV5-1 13 ASSFLAGVPDTQY
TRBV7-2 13 ASSLGAGVAYEQY
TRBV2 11 ASSERKGETQY
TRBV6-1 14 ASSSRSGGARDEQF
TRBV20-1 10 SAASDEETQY
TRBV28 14 ASSSRWDKKIYGYT
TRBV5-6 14 ASSLAYQGGNQPQH
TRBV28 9 ASSLQREQF
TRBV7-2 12 ASSPQGSNQPQH
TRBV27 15 ASSPYTGAPSTDTQY
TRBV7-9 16 ASSLAPWGAFSGNTIY
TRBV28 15 ASRPPQGGLNTGELF
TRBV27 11 ASSGTGAHGYT
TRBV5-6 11 ASGITGFSGYT
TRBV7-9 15 ASSLVTGTDSNQPQH
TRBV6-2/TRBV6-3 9 ASSNKYGYT
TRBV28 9 ASNVRGGYT
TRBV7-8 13 ASSLEGVSSYEQY